Reported below is one T cell receptor (beta chain). Its cognate antigen is unknown. This specimen belongs to a study of cytomegalovirus exposure and HLA in healthy donors. Study-level points and caveats: What was likely a sequencing artifact was a cluster of highly shared sequence variants.

The CDR3 sequence is 15 residues long. V shed 6 bases and J shed 1 base, with 13 bases lying between them. The germline V gene has CDR1 SGHTA and CDR2 FQGNSA. The PCR made use of 60 Vbeta and 13 Jbeta primers. Sequencing used immunoSEQ multiplex PCR; TCRdb keeps in-frame clones, though not all of them. The data hold roughly 200,000 clones, with roughly 80% observed a single time. The V gene is TRBV7-2, the J gene TRBJ2-1; D perhaps matches TRBD1 (6 bases). The sequence derives from a boy between 10 and 17 years old in good health and CMV-seronegative. Input material: PBMCs. CDR3 nucleotides: TGTGCCAGCAGACCAGGGGCTACGTCCTACAATGAGCAGTTCTTC. Residues: CASRPGATSYNEQFF.